These 28 T cell receptor beta chains share one sample of origin, sequenced in a study of T cells after yellow fever vaccination. MiXCR, applied by TCRdb to the 5' RACE reads, yields one record per CDR3 protein. In the table there are some 670,000 distinct CDR3 sequences, 9% to 15% of which are singletons. Material: PBMCs, obtained on the day of the yellow fever booster vaccination. These receptors were taken from a man aged 25 to 40 who received the YFV17D yellow fever vaccine.

The chain employs TRBV29-1 and TRBJ2-6, with D possibly TRBD1 on 5 matching bases. The CDR3 length is 14 residues. Per the germline V gene, CDR1 is SQVTM and CDR2 is ANQGSEA. V lost 3 bases and J 4 bases, leaving 10 bases between the germline ends. Here the CDR3 DNA reads TGCAGCGTTGATTCTGGGGCCGGGGCCAACGTCCTGACTTTC. Its translation: CSVDSGAGANVLTF.

The chain combines TRBV20-1 with TRBJ2-7, with 8 bases identical to TRBD2. With 5 bases clipped from V and 1 base from J, the junction kept 10 bases outside the gene matches. In germline, CDR1 is DFQATT, CDR2 SNEGSKA (reference sequence). This CDR3 is built from 15 residues. The CDR3 DNA reads as TGCAGTGCTCAAGGGTTTGAGCGGGAGTCCTACGAGCAGTACTTC. This gives the protein CSAQGFERESYEQYF.

V is TRBV29-1 and J is TRBJ2-6; a possible D gene is TRBD1 (5 bases). The length of the CDR3 is 16 residues. Germline V gives CDR1 SQVTM, CDR2 ANQGSEA. Trimming removed 0 bases at V and 4 bases at J, with 13 bases between. CDR3 nucleotide sequence: TGCAGCGTTGAAGATCTTCGCAGGACAGGGGCCAACGTCCTGACTTTC. Its protein product is CSVEDLRRTGANVLTF.

The gene calls are TRBV3-1 and TRBJ2-5; D call uncertain. CDR1 is LGHDT and CDR2 is YNNKEL in the germline V gene (reference sequence). The V and J ends lost 1 base and 3 bases respectively, with 9 bases between them. The CDR3 has 14 residues. The CDR3 region is CASSQARTEETQYF. In DNA, the CDR3 is TGTGCCAGCAGCCAAGCGAGGACCGAAGAGACCCAGTACTTC.

This clonotype was counted only a few times. The chain is built from TRBV6-5 and TRBJ2-7; TRBD2 aligns across 16 bases. There are 18 residues in the CDR3. V dropped 2 bases and J dropped 4; count of bases not matched to a gene: 8. The germline CDR1 and CDR2 sequences are MNHEY and SVGAGI. DNA of the CDR3: TGTGCCAGCAGTTACCTAGGGACTAGCGGGAGGGTCCCTTACGAGCAGTACTTC. It yields the protein CASSYLGTSGRVPYEQYF.

V is TRBV28 and J is TRBJ2-1, with D possibly matching TRBD1 (5 bases). The germline V and J ends were trimmed by 9 bases and 1 base, with 13 bases remaining between them. Germline V gene data show CDR1 as MDHEN and CDR2 as SYDVKM. CDR3 length: 14 amino acids. The CDR3 spells CASIRQGSYNEQFF. The CDR3 region has the DNA TGTGCCAGTATCCGGCAGGGTTCCTACAATGAGCAGTTCTTC.

The V call is TRBV6-6, the J call TRBJ2-1; D is ambiguous. Germline V CDR1 and CDR2: MNHNY, SVGAGI (reference sequence). The CDR3 contains 12 residues. V gave up 3 bases and J gave up 6 bases, with 6 bases separating them. CDR3 loop: CASSYVLNEQFF. DNA for the CDR3: TGTGCCAGCAGTTATGTGCTCAATGAGCAGTTCTTC.

The genes are TRBV7-2 and TRBJ2-7, with D possibly TRBD1 on 6 matching bases. CDR1 and CDR2 (germline): SGHTA, FQGNSA. Between the trimmed V and J ends, which lost 2 bases and 7 bases, there was a span of 18 bases. CDR3 size: 15 residues. The CDR3 is CASSLNTGTLGEQYF. CDR3 in DNA: TGTGCCAGCAGCTTAAATACAGGGACATTGGGGGAGCAGTACTTC.

The gene calls are TRBV20-1 and TRBJ2-7, with TRBD2 matching over 8 bases. There are 15 residues in the CDR3. The V and J ends lost 6 bases and 6 bases, in that order; junction bases with no gene match: 16. CDR1 and CDR2 (germline): DFQATT, SNEGSKA (reference sequence). The CDR3 coding sequence is TGCAGTGCAGGGGATAGCGGGATATACCCCAGCGAGCAGTACTTC. This sequence encodes CSAGDSGIYPSEQYF.

There are many counts of this clonotype. The chain joins TRBV7-9 to TRBJ1-6; 8 bases are shared with TRBD1. V dropped 2 bases and J dropped 8; count of bases not matched to a gene: 8. Germline loops: CDR1 SEHNR, CDR2 FQNEAQ (reference sequence). This CDR3 contains 16 residues. CDR3 loop: CASSLSPGQAHSPLHF. CDR3 nucleotides: TGTGCCAGCAGCTTATCCCCGGGACAGGCGCATTCACCCCTCCACTTT.

This chain uses TRBV4-3 with TRBJ2-4; D possibly corresponds to TRBD2 (6 bases). This CDR3 contains 17 residues. Trimming pared 1 base from V and 0 bases from J, leaving 13 bases between. Germline CDR1 and CDR2: LGHNA and YSLEER. In nucleotides, the CDR3 is TGCGCCAGCAGCCAAGGGGCGGGACTGATAGCCAAAAACATTCAGTACTTC. Translated: CASSQGAGLIAKNIQYF.

V and J are TRBV5-1 and TRBJ1-1, with D possibly being TRBD1 (5 bases). Germline V gives CDR1 SGHRS, CDR2 YFSETQ. Trimming pared 2 bases from V and 5 bases from J, leaving 16 bases between. The CDR3 is 15 residues long. The CDR3 DNA reads TGCGCCAGCAGCTTTGGTGTCGGGGGAACAACTGAAGCTTTCTTT. It specifies CASSFGVGGTTEAFF.

This clonotype has a handful of counts. The V and J genes are TRBV20-1 and TRBJ1-4, with 8 bases that match TRBD1. The CDR3 is 13 amino acids. Germline-derived CDR1 and CDR2 are DFQATT and SNEGSKA (reference sequence). V gave up 6 bases and J gave up 3 bases; unmatched junction bases: 3. CDR3 DNA: TGCAGTGCGGGGACAGGCGCTAATGAAAAACTGTTTTTT. It yields the protein CSAGTGANEKLFF.

The chain is built from TRBV29-1 and TRBJ2-3; no definite D call. The CDR3 spans 13 residues. Germline V lookup: CDR1 SQVTM, CDR2 ANQGSEA. V lost 4 bases and J 2 bases, leaving 10 bases between the germline ends. CDR3 sequence reads: CSVVSVFTDTQYF. The CDR3, as DNA: TGCAGCGTTGTGAGCGTGTTCACAGATACGCAGTATTTT.

This clonotype was detected only a few times. CDR3 in DNA: TGTGCCAGCAGTTCCCGGGGGGTATCCAAAAACATTCAGTACTTC. This encodes CASSSRGVSKNIQYF. The chain has TRBV27 and TRBJ2-4; 7 nucleotides match TRBD2. CDR1 and CDR2 from the germline V gene are MNHEY and SMNVEV (reference sequence). The CDR3 runs to 15 residues. With 4 bases clipped from V and 2 bases from J, the junction kept 5 bases outside the gene matches.

The genes are TRBV28 and TRBJ2-3, with D possibly being TRBD2 (5 bases). V lost 11 bases, J lost 0 bases, and 18 bases lay in between. CDR1 is MDHEN, CDR2 SYDVKM, per germline. CDR3 length: 15 residues. The CDR3 here is CAGAPTRKSTDTQYF. Written as DNA, the CDR3 is TGTGCCGGAGCCCCTACTAGGAAGAGCACAGATACGCAGTATTTT.

V gene TRBV20-1 combines with J gene TRBJ2-1; TRBD2 matches at 14 bases. The junction had 5 bases not matched to a gene; V was cut back by 1 base and J by 3 bases. Looked up from germline, CDR1 is DFQATT and CDR2 is SNEGSKA (reference sequence). This CDR3 spans 17 amino acids. CDR3: CSARAGLAGDNYNEQFF. For the CDR3, the DNA is TGCAGTGCTAGAGCGGGACTAGCGGGAGACAACTACAATGAGCAGTTCTTC.

The chain employs TRBV7-8 and TRBJ1-1; D is possibly TRBD1 (6 bases). Germline-derived CDR1 and CDR2 are SGHVS and FQNEAQ. The CDR3 totals 14 residues. V gave up 3 bases and J gave up 3 bases, with 11 bases separating them. The CDR3 DNA reads as TGTGCCAGCAGCTTGACAGGAAAGGACACTGAAGCTTTCTTT. This gives the protein CASSLTGKDTEAFF.

The rearrangement uses TRBV9 and TRBJ2-7, with a possible D match to TRBD2 (6 bases). Germline lookup yields CDR1 SGDLS and CDR2 YYNGEE. There are 17 residues in the CDR3. The V gene lost 4 bases and the J gene lost 0 bases, with 20 bases spanning the gap. The CDR3 loop reads CASSPAGGISPSYEQYF. The CDR3 bases are TGTGCCAGCAGCCCAGCGGGCGGAATATCACCCTCCTACGAGCAGTACTTC.

This clonotype was detected only a few times. The chain is built from TRBV6-2 or TRBV6-3 and TRBJ2-4, with no clear D. The germline CDR1 and CDR2 sequences are MNHEY and SVGEGT. The ends were cut back, 4 bases at V and 0 bases at J, with 10 bases in the middle. The CDR3 extends over 15 amino acids. The CDR3 reads CASSLRASAKNIQYF. The CDR3 DNA follows: TGTGCCAGCAGTTTGCGTGCGTCAGCCAAAAACATTCAGTACTTC.

This clonotype was counted ten times or more. V is TRBV12-3 or TRBV12-4 and J is TRBJ2-3; tentatively, D is TRBD2 (5 bases). This CDR3 is built from 15 residues. The V end was cut by 5 bases, the J end by 4 bases, with 16 bases between. The CDR3 DNA reads as TGTGCCAGCAGTCCCAGCCCACACGGGGCAGATACGCAGTATTTT. It specifies CASSPSPHGADTQYF.

The chain recombines TRBV6-1 with TRBJ1-6; no clear D gene. The CDR3 has 14 residues. V was cut by 6 bases and J by 7 bases, with 13 bases left in between. Germline CDR1 reads MNHNS; CDR2 reads SASEGT. CDR3 DNA: TGTGCCAGCAGCCTACTGCGCCTCAATTCACCCCTCCACTTT. Translation gives CASSLLRLNSPLHF.

The chain recombines TRBV11-2 with TRBJ1-6, with D unresolved. The CDR3 spans 14 residues. The V gene lost 1 base and the J gene lost 7 bases, with 8 bases spanning the gap. The V gene's germline CDR1 is SGHAT and CDR2 FQNNGV. CDR3 sequence reads: CASSLVLGNSPLHF. The CDR3 DNA follows: TGTGCCAGCAGCTTAGTGTTGGGCAATTCACCCCTCCACTTT.

This clonotype came up many times. The chain links TRBV4-3 to TRBJ2-1; D remains unclear. This CDR3 is 14 amino acids long. Between the trimmed V and J ends, which lost 5 bases and 2 bases, there was a span of 10 bases. From germline, CDR1 is LGHNA and CDR2 YSLEER. As DNA, the CDR3 is TGCGCCAGCAGCTCGATAAACACCTACAATGAGCAGTTCTTC. This codes for CASSSINTYNEQFF.

This clonotype was seen more than once but under ten times. V usage is TRBV7-2 and J usage is TRBJ2-3; D may be TRBD2 (5 bases). The CDR3 covers 16 residues. Trimming left V 1 base short and J 9 bases short, with 20 bases between. Germline CDR1 reads SGHTA; CDR2 reads FQGNSA. CDR3 sequence reads: CASSLGGSTQSQTQYF. The CDR3 DNA follows: TGTGCCAGCAGCTTAGGCGGGTCAACCCAATCACAAACGCAGTATTTT. The whole variable domain, filled in from reference TRBV7-2 and TRBJ2-3, reads GAGVSQSPSNKVTEKGKDVELRCDPISGHTALYWYRQSLGQGLEFLIYFQGNSAPDKSGLPSDRFSAERTGGSVSTLTIQRTQQEDSAVYLCASSLGGSTQSQTQYFGPGTRLTVL.

This rearrangement joins TRBV5-1 to TRBJ1-2; D is ambiguous. This CDR3 has 12 amino acids. Trimming took off 0 bases at V and 8 bases at J, with 8 bases between the two ends. Germline V lookup: CDR1 SGHRS, CDR2 YFSETQ. For the CDR3, the DNA is TGCGCCAGCAGCTTGGGGGAGGGCGGCTACACCTTC. Amino acids: CASSLGEGGYTF. Full variable domain (remainder filled in from reference TRBV5-1 and TRBJ1-2): KAGVTQTPRYLIKTRGQQVTLSCSPISGHRSVSWYQQTPGQGLQFLFEYFSETQRNKGNFPGRFSGRQFSNSRSEMNVSTLELGDSALYLCASSLGEGGYTFGSGTRLTVV.

In its sample, this clonotype was seen a few times. The chain couples TRBV7-6 to TRBJ2-1; 7 nucleotides agree with TRBD2. The CDR3 is made up of 16 amino acids. Germline values: CDR1 SGHVS, CDR2 FNYEAQ. The V gene end was trimmed by 5 bases and the J gene end by 2 bases; junction bases not matched to a gene: 9. This CDR3 reads CASSLGGAGPYNEQFF. For the CDR3, the DNA is TGTGCCAGCAGCCTGGGGGGAGCGGGACCCTACAATGAGCAGTTCTTC.

This clonotype was recorded many times. V gene TRBV6-5 combines with J gene TRBJ2-7; D remains unclear. V dropped 2 bases and J dropped 4 bases, with 15 bases sitting between them. The CDR3 spans 15 residues. The germline CDR1 and CDR2 sequences are MNHEY and SVGAGI. Here the CDR3 reads CASSYKVWAVYEQYF. In DNA, the CDR3 is TGTGCCAGCAGTTACAAAGTATGGGCCGTTTACGAGCAGTACTTC.